This TCR beta chain was identified in a study of post-analysis software for immune sequencing data. Looking at the study overall: Some patients lacked subtype; others had relapsing-remitting, secondary progressive or progressive-relapsing disease.

Turning to this clonotype: The antigen is not known.

Study-wide findings and caveats: TRBV segments more frequent in patients than in controls numbered a few and included TRBV5-6, TRBV5-1 and TRBV20-1. Diversity measured as normalized Chao1 was significantly lower in multiple sclerosis patients than in controls. By F measure, strong co-clustering occurred among samples prepared in the same batch.

Incorporated into the TCR beta cDNA libraries were unique molecular identifiers, which served to reduce PCR and sequencing biases. The T cell input of roughly 0.85 to 11 million gave about half a million cDNA molecules. One entry per CDR3 protein, called by TCRdb with MiXCR from the PCR reads. The data hold under 650,000 distinct CDR3 sequences, with around 44% observed a single time. Germline V gene data show CDR1 as GTSNPN and CDR2 as SVGIG (reference sequence). Trimming took 1 base from V and 9 from J, leaving 16 bases between them. The CDR3 covers 14 residues. This receptor was obtained from a girl aged 5-17 years with multiple sclerosis. Sequencing was carried out using blood. This sequence joins TRBV30 and TRBJ2-4; weak D call: TRBD1 (6 bases). In DNA, the CDR3 is TGTGCCTGGAGTGCCGGGACACAACGGGGCATTCAGTACTTC. This gives the protein CAWSAGTQRGIQYF.